The T cell receptor beta chain described here comes from a study of blood T cell repertoires in COVID-19 (dated by TCRdb to the early 2020s). Describing the broader study: Samples from collaborators originated in the United States, Italy and Spain and spanned both the acute and convalescent phases of COVID-19. The material from the prospective study consisted of cDNA or gDNA derived from T cells, B-cell-depleted T cells, or PBMCs. Deeply sampled blood TCRbeta repertoires from subjects exposed to, actively infected with, or recovered from COVID-19 were included in the dataset. The repertoires were released in a freely available public database intended as a resource for research on the immune response to SARS-CoV-2. Samples came from the ongoing ImmuneRACE study (first 160 participants) plus 1,254 subjects from 6 global collaborators. Nearly every sample came with metadata listing a de-identified subject ID, COVID-19 status, age in years and sex. Where available, HLA class I and class II types were taken from metadata supplied by the sample provider and were not determined by assay-based typing. Broad study findings and their caveats: Clinical and demographic metadata were provided uncurated, with the amount varying by source and participant.

The immunoSEQ Assay, a bias-controlled multiplex PCR, was used to amplify TCRbeta CDR3 regions from genomic DNA. The study's own analysis went as follows. The number of nucleated cells in each sample was estimated from the amplification of reference gene primers within the assay. To quantify the absolute abundance of each unique TCRbeta CDR3 rearrangement, sequence reads were collapsed and filtered. Productive Simpson clonality was computed per sample as the square root of Simpson's diversity index over productive rearrangements. TCRdb's version of the immuneACCESS table is confined to in-frame rearrangements and falls short of the full clone set. An unresolved V gene accounts for under half of the shortfall where checked; the remainder is of unknown origin. That table is the source of V, J and clone size, and D and trimming were worked out from the DNA. The sample contains some 210,000 clones, around four fifths of them found a single time. The ten largest clones represent about 8% of the sample.

Notes on this clone: Its antigen has not been determined. Per-nucleotide qualities are absent, and no much larger clonotype sits a single base away.

At the junction V is shortened by 4 bases and J by 3 bases; bases outside the gene matches: 6. The CDR3 runs 14 amino acids, cysteine and phenylalanine included. Only the CDR3 portion is preserved as DNA: 42 bases, with reading frame beginning at the first base. According to the germline V gene, CDR1 reads SGHRS and CDR2 reads YFSETQ. Whole blood was collected in K2EDTA tubes by collaborating institutions according to the institutions' own protocols. For TCRbeta analysis, collaborators shipped samples as frozen whole blood, isolated PBMCs, or DNA extracted from either of those sample types. This receptor chain uses TRBV5-1 and TRBJ2-5, with 7 bases matching TRBD1. The TCR comes from a woman between 50 and 59 years old with active or convalescent COVID-19. The material sequenced was peripheral blood. For the CDR3, the sequence is CASSKTGPEETQYF. The sequence in DNA is TGCGCCAGCAGCAAGACAGGGCCTGAAGAGACCCAGTACTTC.